The source of this TCR beta chain is a study of CD8+ T cells in alopecia areata. Alopecia areata patients gave lesional scalp punch biopsies and peripheral blood samples. Extraction of RNA preceded its reverse transcription into cDNA, which served as the sequencing template. The repertoire was sequenced with immunoSEQ multiplex PCR; TCRdb's copy has only in-frame clones and lacks some. The data contain more than 9,000 clones, roughly 57% of them singletons. In regard to this clone: The junction does not match germline at one end; this may be a read error.

The receptor comes from a human donor with alopecia areata. Sequenced: skin.

In DNA form, the CDR3 reads TGTGCTAGCAGCCATCCCGGGGGGGCAGAGACCCAGTACTTC. Translating it yields CASSHPGGAETQYF. The chain is built from TRBV7-7 and TRBJ2-5, with 8 nucleotides matching TRBD2. Germline CDR1 reads SSHAT; CDR2 reads FNYEAQ (reference sequence). The CDR3 extends over 14 amino acids.